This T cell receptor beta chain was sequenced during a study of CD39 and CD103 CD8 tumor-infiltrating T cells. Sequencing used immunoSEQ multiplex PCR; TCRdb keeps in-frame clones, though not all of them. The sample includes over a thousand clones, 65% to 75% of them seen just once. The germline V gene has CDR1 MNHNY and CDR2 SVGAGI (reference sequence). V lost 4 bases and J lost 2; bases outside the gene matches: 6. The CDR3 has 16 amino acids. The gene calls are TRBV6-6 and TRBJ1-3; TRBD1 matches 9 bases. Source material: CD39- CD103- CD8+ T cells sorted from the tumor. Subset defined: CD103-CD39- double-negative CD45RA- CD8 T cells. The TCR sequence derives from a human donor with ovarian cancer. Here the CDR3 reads CASSFPQGAAGNTIYF. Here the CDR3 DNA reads TGTGCCAGCAGTTTCCCACAGGGGGCGGCTGGAAACACCATATATTTT.